The text below deals with one T cell receptor beta chain. The sample is drawn from a study of blood T cell repertoires in COVID-19. The CDR3 extends over 15 amino acids. Trimming stripped 2 bases from V and 2 bases from J, with 10 bases between. In germline, CDR1 is LNHDA, CDR2 SQIVND (reference sequence). TCRdb's copy holds only in-frame clones and misses some; the assay was immunoSEQ multiplex PCR. The sample lists around 250,000 clones, about nine tenths seen once, with over 1% in the top ten. The TCR sequence derives from a woman in her 40s with acute COVID-19. The V gene is TRBV19, the J gene TRBJ2-1; tentatively, D is TRBD1 (6 bases). Material for sequencing was PBMCs or T cells enriched from blood (not recorded which). The CDR3 is CASSIQGTAYNEQFF. In nucleotides, the CDR3 is TGTGCCAGTAGTATACAGGGGACGGCCTACAATGAGCAGTTCTTC.